Presented here are 22 T cell receptor beta chains from one specimen sequenced in a study of T cells in Graves' hyperthyroidism and ophthalmopathy (dated by TCRdb to about 2019). The method behind the library was multiplex PCR. TCRdb records Illumina HiSeq 2000 as the sequencer. The TCR beta CDR3 regions were amplified from the RNA transcripts. The first round of RT-PCR for the TCR CDR3 was performed with the HTBI primer set and the Qiagen OneStep RT-PCR kit. TCRdb handled the public reads itself, with Q25 trimming in fastp and clone calling in MiXCR, and kept productive beta chains. Rows are combined by CDR3 protein, so each entry shows the most common genes and DNA. The sample table records roughly 160,000 distinct CDR3 sequences; just under 9.5% of these occur just once. Clones ranked in the top ten supply around 20% of the sample. Sequences were obtained from blood. The origin of the receptors is a woman aged 18-30 years with Graves' hyperthyroidism that later progressed to Graves' ophthalmopathy.

This clonotype has a count of ten or more. J is TRBJ2-7 and V is TRBV12-3 or TRBV12-4; no reliable D call. Trimming stripped 6 bases from V and 9 bases from J, with 15 bases between. This CDR3 spans 12 amino acids. The CDR3, as DNA: TGTGCCAGCAGCTTCCGACTCCCTGGGCAGTACTTC. As protein: CASSFRLPGQYF.

This clonotype was observed many times. V is TRBV7-2 and J is TRBJ2-7; D is unresolved. The CDR3 sequence is 11 residues long. Germline V lookup: CDR1 SGHTA, CDR2 FQGNSA. V shed 0 bases and J shed 7 bases, with 4 bases lying between them. This chain's CDR3 is CASSLAGEQYF. As DNA, the CDR3 is TGTGCCAGCAGCTTAGCGGGGGAGCAGTACTTC.

In this sample, this clonotype turned up many times. This sequence joins TRBV27 and TRBJ2-3; 10 bases align to TRBD2. CDR1 and CDR2 (germline): MNHEY, SMNVEV (reference sequence). The J segment lost 5 bases and the V segment lost 5 bases, leaving 7 bases of the junction unmatched. This CDR3 has 15 residues. CDR3 bases: TGTGCCAGCAGTCACCTAGCGGGAGTACTAGATACGCAGTATTTT. Protein product: CASSHLAGVLDTQYF.

This clonotype has a count of ten or more. The gene calls are TRBV7-8 and TRBJ1-1, with D tentatively TRBD1 (5 bases). Trimming cost V 1 base and J 7 bases, with 25 bases left between them. CDR1 is SGHVS and CDR2 is FQNEAQ in the germline V gene. This CDR3 has 18 amino acids. CDR3 nucleotide sequence: TGTGCCAGCAGCTTAGATGGCAGGGCGTCCGCTGGGGGGGTTGAAGCTTTCTTT. Translation: CASSLDGRASAGGVEAFF.

The table lists this clonotype with many counts. The genes are TRBV27 and TRBJ1-4, with 7 bases matching TRBD1. The germline V gene encodes CDR1 MNHEY and CDR2 SMNVEV (reference sequence). The V gene end was trimmed by 6 bases and the J gene end by 0 bases; junction bases not matched to a gene: 7. The CDR3 contains 16 residues. Here the CDR3 reads CASRTGTETTNEKLFF. In DNA, the CDR3 is TGTGCCAGCAGAACCGGGACAGAGACAACTAATGAAAAACTGTTTTTT.

This clonotype was picked up many times. The chain combines TRBV30 with TRBJ2-7, with 7 bases aligning to TRBD1. V was pared by 1 base and J by 6 bases, with 9 bases of the junction left unmatched. The CDR3 is 14 residues long. The germline gives CDR1 GTSNPN, CDR2 SVGIG (reference sequence). The DNA for the CDR3 is TGTGCCTGGAGTGCCACAGGGGTGGATTCCGAGCAGTACTTC. This translates into CAWSATGVDSEQYF.

This clonotype was seen more than once but under ten times. A much larger clone sits a single nucleotide away, making a read error possible. The chain employs TRBV6-5 and TRBJ1-6; D is uncertain. Germline loops: CDR1 MNHEY, CDR2 SVGAGI. The CDR3 is made up of 12 amino acids. The V and J ends lost 3 bases and 9 bases respectively, with 6 bases between them. In DNA form, the CDR3 reads TGTGCCAGCAGTTATCGGGGTTCACCCCTCCACTTT. Translating it yields CASSYRGSPLHF.

This clonotype was recorded many times. The chain has TRBV11-2 and TRBJ2-5; 8 bases are shared with TRBD1. The CDR3 contains 15 residues. Unmatched junction bases numbered 9, after V lost 4 bases and J lost 5 bases. Germline CDR1 SGHAT, CDR2 FQNNGV. The CDR3 region is CASSYHDRGGETQYF. CDR3 nucleotides: TGTGCCAGCAGCTATCATGACAGGGGCGGCGAGACCCAGTACTTC.

This clonotype turned up a few times. The chain combines TRBV29-1 with TRBJ2-2, with D unresolved. The CDR3 is 14 residues long. CDR1 is SQVTM and CDR2 is ANQGSEA in the germline V gene. The ends were cut back, 4 bases at V and 4 bases at J, with 13 bases in the middle. The CDR3 spells CSVGAVDSTGELFF. CDR3 sequence (DNA): TGCAGCGTTGGGGCCGTAGATAGCACCGGGGAGCTGTTTTTT.

This clonotype occurred many times. This rearrangement joins TRBV2 to TRBJ1-6, with D tentatively TRBD1 (6 bases). Trimming removed 8 bases at V and 7 bases at J, with 9 bases between. Germline V gives CDR1 SNHLY, CDR2 FYNNEI. CDR3 size: 12 residues. The CDR3 is CASQRGNSPLHF. The DNA of the CDR3 is TGTGCCAGCCAAAGGGGGAATTCACCCCTCCACTTT. Filled out from reference TRBV2 and TRBJ1-6, the complete variable domain reads EPEVTQTPSHQVTQMGQEVILRCVPISNHLYFYWYRQILGQKVEFLVSFYNNEISEKSEIFDDQFSVERPDGSNFTLKIRSTKLEDSAMYFCASQRGNSPLHFGNGTRLTVT.

The rearrangement joins TRBV5-6 to TRBJ1-1; 9 bases match TRBD1. Germline V gives CDR1 SGHDT, CDR2 YYEEEE. With 4 bases clipped from V and 0 bases from J, the junction kept 4 bases outside the gene matches. This CDR3 has 15 residues. CDR3 region: CASSGGQGMNTEAFF. The CDR3 nucleotides are TGTGCCAGCAGCGGGGGACAGGGCATGAACACTGAAGCTTTCTTT.

This clonotype was observed many times. The rearrangement links TRBV6-6 to TRBJ2-7, with a tentative D call TRBD2 (5 bases). Per the germline V gene, CDR1 is MNHNY and CDR2 is SVGAGI (reference sequence). With 2 bases removed from V and 6 bases from J, the gap between germline ends came to 8 bases. The CDR3 has 12 residues. The CDR3 DNA is TGTGCCAGCAGTTACAGAGGGAGCGAGCAGTACTTC. Translating it yields CASSYRGSEQYF.

This clonotype has more than one count but fewer than ten. This chain links TRBV6-2 or TRBV6-3 with TRBJ2-1; 7 bases are a match to TRBD2. The CDR3 spans 16 residues. The V gene's germline CDR1 is MNHEY and CDR2 SVGEGT. J gave up 4 bases and V 0 bases, and 6 bases lay outside the gene matches. Here the CDR3 DNA reads TGTGCCAGCAGTTACTCGATCCTAGCGGATTACAATGAGCAGTTCTTC. It encodes CASSYSILADYNEQFF.

The chain employs TRBV24-1 and TRBJ2-3; D may be TRBD1 or TRBD2 (5 bases each). Trimming pared 3 bases from V and 2 bases from J, leaving 14 bases between. Germline lookup yields CDR1 KGHDR and CDR2 SFDVKD. The CDR3 is made up of 16 amino acids. As DNA, the CDR3 is TGTGCCACCAGTGATCCTCAAGGGGAGAACACAGATACGCAGTATTTT. Protein product: CATSDPQGENTDTQYF.

A word on this clonotype: It may be a read error: a sequence one base away is much more abundant. The chain recombines TRBV3-1 with TRBJ1-3; the D is unclear. The CDR3 is 14 residues long. Germline CDR1 and CDR2: LGHDT and YNNKEL (reference sequence). The CDR3: CASSQQPSGNTVYF. For the CDR3, the DNA is TGTGCCAGCAGCCAGCAACCTTCTGGAAACACCGTATATTTT.

The gene calls are TRBV11-2 and TRBJ2-7; D could derive from TRBD1 or TRBD2 (5 bases each). V shed 5 bases and J shed 0 bases, with 14 bases lying between them. Germline V gene lookup returns CDR1 SGHAT and CDR2 FQNNGV. The CDR3 is made up of 15 amino acids. The CDR3 loop is CASSRSPGASYEQYF. CDR3 DNA: TGTGCCAGCAGCCGCTCCCCCGGGGCCTCCTACGAGCAGTACTTC.

This clonotype was counted ten times or more. V gene TRBV19 combines with J gene TRBJ2-1; possibly TRBD2 for D (6 bases). V lost 8 bases and J lost 9, with 23 bases in between. The CDR3 is made up of 15 amino acids. Germline V CDR1 and CDR2: LNHDA, SQIVND (reference sequence). CDR3 region: CASVGWRERRGEQFF. CDR3 nucleotide sequence: TGTGCCAGTGTAGGTTGGAGGGAGCGCCGGGGTGAGCAGTTCTTC.

The chain joins TRBV5-1 to TRBJ2-3; 7 bases map to TRBD2. The CDR3 covers 15 residues. Trimming removed 3 bases from V and 4 bases from J; junction bases left unmatched: 8. Germline CDR1 and CDR2: SGHRS and YFSETQ. CDR3 in DNA: TGCGCCAGCAGCTCCCTAGCGGCGGGGGCAGATACGCAGTATTTT. Its translation is CASSSLAAGADTQYF.

This clonotype has a handful of counts. The CDR3 DNA is TGTGCCATCCGGCGGGGGGCCAATGAGCAGTTCTTC. Encoded protein: CAIRRGANEQFF. This chain links TRBV10-3 with TRBJ2-1, with 8 positions matching TRBD2. The V and J ends lost 8 bases and 6 bases, in that order; junction bases with no gene match: 3. The CDR3 spans 12 residues. Germline loops: CDR1 ENHRY, CDR2 SYGVKD.

Details on this clonotype: One base away lies a much larger clone, so this may be a sequencing read error. The V call is TRBV7-8, the J call TRBJ1-6; D gene unclear. Trimming stripped 8 bases from V and 7 bases from J, with 12 bases between. The CDR3 is 13 amino acids. Germline values: CDR1 SGHVS, CDR2 FQNEAQ. The CDR3 region is CASGPRRNSPLHF. The CDR3 DNA follows: TGTGCCAGCGGCCCTCGACGGAATTCACCCCTCCACTTT.

This clonotype was recorded at least ten times. The DNA of the CDR3 is TGTGCCAGCAGTGGGACAGTAGCCCACTATGGCTACACCTTC. Amino acids: CASSGTVAHYGYTF. V gene TRBV2 combines with J gene TRBJ1-2, with a weak D call TRBD1 (6 bases). The CDR3 has 14 residues. V gave up 4 bases and J gave up 3 bases, with 12 bases separating them. Germline CDR1 reads SNHLY; CDR2 reads FYNNEI.

As to this clonotype: A read error is possible here, since a much larger clone lies one base away. V is TRBV5-1 and J is TRBJ2-3; D perhaps matches TRBD2 (7 bases). The CDR3 consists of 13 residues. From germline, CDR1 is SGHRS and CDR2 YFSETQ. Here the CDR3 DNA reads TGCGCCGGCAGTCAAGGGGGGGCAGATACGCAGTATTTT. It yields the protein CAGSQGGADTQYF. Filled out from reference TRBV5-1 and TRBJ2-3, the complete variable domain reads KAGVTQTPRYLIKTRGQQVTLSCSPISGHRSVSWYQQTPGQGLQFLFEYFSETQRNKGNFPGRFSGRQFSNSRSEMNVSTLELGDSALYLCAGSQGGADTQYFGPGTRLTVL.